The clone carrying this T cell receptor beta chain was found many times. No antigen is known for it. The data were obtained in a study of T cells in Graves' hyperthyroidism and ophthalmopathy. Study details: At the time of initial diagnosis and before any treatment, peripheral blood was collected.

V lost 6 bases to trimming and J lost 6 bases, with 9 bases between them. The CDR3 spans 12 residues. The cohort's ophthalmopathy patients, a group with duration under 3 months, had a Clinical Activity Score of at least 3 and a NOSPECS grade of at least 4. What was amplified from RNA transcripts were TCR beta CDR3 regions. HTBI primers drove first-round RT-PCR of the TCR CDR3. TCRdb reprocessed the multiplex PCR reads via MiXCR and lists one record per CDR3 protein. The table shows hundreds of thousands of distinct CDR3 sequences, with around 15% occurring only once. General study points: Most clonotypes expanded in the thyroid (above 0.001) were also present in blood.

This sequence was found in a man in his late teens or twenties with Graves' ophthalmopathy. V is TRBV12-3 or TRBV12-4 and J is TRBJ2-1; no definite D call. The material sequenced was blood. CDR3 amino acids: CASRPGSNEQFF. CDR3 coding DNA: TGTGCCAGCAGACCCGGGTCCAATGAGCAGTTCTTC.